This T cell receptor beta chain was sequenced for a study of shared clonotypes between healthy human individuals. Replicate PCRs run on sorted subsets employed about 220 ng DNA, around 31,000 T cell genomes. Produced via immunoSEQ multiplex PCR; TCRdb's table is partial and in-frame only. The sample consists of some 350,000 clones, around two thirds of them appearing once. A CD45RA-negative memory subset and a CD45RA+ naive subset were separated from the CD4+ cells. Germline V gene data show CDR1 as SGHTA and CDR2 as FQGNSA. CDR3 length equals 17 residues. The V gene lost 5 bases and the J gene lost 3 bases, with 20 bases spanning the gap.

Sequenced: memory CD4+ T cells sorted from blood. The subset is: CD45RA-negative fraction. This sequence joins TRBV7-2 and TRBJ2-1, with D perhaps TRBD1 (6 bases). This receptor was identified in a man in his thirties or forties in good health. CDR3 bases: TGTGCCAGCAGCGCACAACCACAGGGTGGTATCTACAATGAGCAGTTCTTC. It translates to CASSAQPQGGIYNEQFF.